Following are 5 T cell receptor beta chains from one sample sequenced in a study of T cells in Graves' hyperthyroidism and ophthalmopathy (dated by TCRdb to between 2017 and 2020). Library preparation used multiplex PCR. The run used an Illumina HiSeq 2000. Amplification of TCR beta CDR3 regions was carried out from RNA transcripts. The first round of RT-PCR for the TCR CDR3 was performed with the HTBI primer set and the Qiagen OneStep RT-PCR kit. TCRdb trimmed public reads at Q25 via fastp, called clones via MiXCR and kept in-frame beta chains. When rows share a CDR3 protein, they turn into one entry using the most common DNA and genes. Counted in this sample were fewer than 900,000 distinct CDR3 sequences; less than 20% of them appeared once. The top ten hold around 7.7% of the sample. Sample: blood. These receptors were collected from a man aged 18 to 29 with Graves' hyperthyroidism.

This clonotype was recorded at least ten times. V and J are TRBV12-3 or TRBV12-4 and TRBJ2-3; 13 bases match TRBD2. The length of the CDR3 is 18 residues. The V segment lost 5 bases and the J segment 1 base; nucleotides outside the gene matches: 9. The CDR3 sequence: CASSLWTSGSIGTDTQYF. The CDR3 DNA is TGTGCCAGCAGTCTGTGGACTAGCGGGAGTATAGGCACAGATACGCAGTATTTT.

This clonotype was detected ten times or more. This sequence joins TRBV30 and TRBJ1-5, with TRBD1 matching over 12 bases. Germline CDR1 GTSNPN, CDR2 SVGIG (reference sequence). Trimming took 1 base from V and 5 from J; bases not matched to a gene: 3. This CDR3 has 15 amino acids. The CDR3 region has the DNA TGTGCCTGGAGTGCGGGGACAGGGGGCGATCAGCCCCAGCATTTT. This gives the protein CAWSAGTGGDQPQHF.

There are a few counts of this clonotype. The chain couples TRBV4-3 to TRBJ2-7, with unresolved D. V gave up 0 bases and J gave up 7 bases, with 4 bases separating them. There are 11 residues in the CDR3. Germline V gene sequence: CDR1 LGHNA, CDR2 YSLEER. The CDR3 sequence: CASSQELEQYF. The CDR3 DNA follows: TGCGCCAGCAGCCAAGAACTTGAGCAGTACTTC.

The rearrangement uses TRBV25-1 and TRBJ1-2; no firm D call. Deletions cut 10 bases from V and 6 bases from J, with 18 bases between. Germline V gives CDR1 MGHDK, CDR2 SYGVNS. There are 13 residues in the CDR3. The CDR3 is CATALDYRDGYTF. The CDR3 region has the DNA TGTGCCACCGCCCTCGATTATCGTGATGGCTACACCTTC.

This clonotype was counted many times. J is TRBJ2-7 and V is TRBV6-1; D is perhaps TRBD1 or TRBD2 (5 bases each). The CDR3 is 12 amino acids. V lost 6 bases and J 7 bases, leaving 13 bases between the germline ends. Per the germline V gene, CDR1 is MNHNS and CDR2 is SASEGT. This CDR3 reads CASSRGLEEQYF. For the CDR3, the DNA is TGTGCCAGCAGCCGGGGCCTAGAAGAGCAGTACTTC.